The 7 T cell receptor beta chains reported below all come from one sample, sequenced in a study of shared clonotypes between healthy human individuals. The method was immunoSEQ multiplex PCR; TCRdb's version includes in-frame clones alone and lacks a portion of them. The sample has around 2,000,000 clones; less than 95% are singletons. Naive CD8 isolation took CD45RO-negative cells positively selected for CCR7 and excluded terminally differentiated effector memory CD45RA+ cells. Sequenced: naive CD8+ T cells sorted from blood. The receptors here all came from a man between 18 and 29 years old in good health.

On this clone itself: Other DNA sequences in this sample translate to the same CDR3. V and J are TRBV28 and TRBJ1-1, with D possibly matching TRBD1 (5 bases). The ends were cut back, 3 bases at V and 8 bases at J, with 7 bases in the middle. Germline V CDR1 and CDR2: MDHEN, SYDVKM. This CDR3 contains 11 residues. CDR3 in amino acids: CASSFGTEAFF. The CDR3 DNA reads as TGTGCCAGCAGTTTTGGGACCGAAGCTTTCTTT.

This clone was recorded only once. V gene TRBV30 combines with J gene TRBJ1-6; D is perhaps TRBD1 (6 bases). This CDR3 is 14 amino acids long. CDR1 GTSNPN and CDR2 SVGIG come from the germline V gene (reference sequence). Trimming stripped 0 bases from V and 6 bases from J, with 9 bases between. The DNA of the CDR3 is TGTGCCTGGAGTGTAAGGGGGGGTAATTCACCCCTCCACTTT. It codes for CAWSVRGGNSPLHF.

The chain carries TRBV5-6 and TRBJ2-7; no clear D. The CDR3 has 13 residues. V shed 0 bases and J shed 6 bases, with 10 bases lying between them. Per the germline V gene, CDR1 is SGHDT and CDR2 is YYEEEE. As DNA, the CDR3 is TGTGCCAGCAGCTTGGCGGAGTGGTCCGAGCAGTACTTC. Translation: CASSLAEWSEQYF.

The V and J genes are TRBV7-9 and TRBJ2-7; 8 bases fit TRBD1. This CDR3 is built from 16 residues. From germline, CDR1 is SEHNR and CDR2 FQNEAQ (reference sequence). The V gene end was trimmed by 5 bases and the J gene end by 2 bases; junction bases not matched to a gene: 11. The CDR3 sequence: CASSLTGVKLPYEQYF. CDR3 coding DNA: TGTGCCAGCAGCCTGACAGGGGTCAAACTCCCCTACGAGCAGTACTTC.

This chain uses TRBV5-5 with TRBJ2-7; D gene unclear. V was shortened by 2 bases and J by 4 bases, with 10 bases between the two germline ends. This CDR3 has 13 amino acids. CDR1 and CDR2 (germline): SGHKS, YYEKEE (reference sequence). The DNA of the CDR3 is TGTGCCAGCAGCTTAAGAATGGGGTACGAGCAGTACTTC. Encoded protein: CASSLRMGYEQYF.

This chain connects TRBV27 to TRBJ2-1; 14 nucleotides agree with TRBD2. Germline V gene lookup returns CDR1 MNHEY and CDR2 SMNVEV (reference sequence). The ends lost 6 bases at V and 6 bases at J; junction bases unmatched: 4. The CDR3 loop spans 15 amino acids. The CDR3 region is CASSHGTSGSNEQFF. Written as DNA, the CDR3 is TGTGCCAGCAGCCACGGGACTAGCGGGAGCAATGAGCAGTTCTTC.

The rearrangement links TRBV5-1 to TRBJ2-7; 14 bases fit TRBD2. Germline V gene sequence: CDR1 SGHRS, CDR2 YFSETQ. The CDR3 runs to 18 residues. V gave up 4 bases and J gave up 3 bases; unmatched junction bases: 12. CDR3 DNA: TGCGCCAGCAGCCCGGAGGGACTAGCGGGAGATACGGACTACGAGCAGTACTTC. Its translation is CASSPEGLAGDTDYEQYF.